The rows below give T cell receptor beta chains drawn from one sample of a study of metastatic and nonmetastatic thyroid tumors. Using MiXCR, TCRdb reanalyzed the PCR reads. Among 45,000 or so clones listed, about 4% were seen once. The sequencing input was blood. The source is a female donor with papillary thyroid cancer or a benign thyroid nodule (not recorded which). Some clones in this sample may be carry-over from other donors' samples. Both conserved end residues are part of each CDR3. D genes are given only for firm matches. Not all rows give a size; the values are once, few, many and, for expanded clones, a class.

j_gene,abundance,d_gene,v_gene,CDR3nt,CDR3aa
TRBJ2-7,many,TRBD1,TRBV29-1,TGCAGCGTTGGGGGTGGGACAGGCAGGTACGAGCAGTACTTC,CSVGGGTGRYEQYF
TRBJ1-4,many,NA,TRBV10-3,TGTGCCATCAGTGATGGTGAAAAACTGTTTTTT,CAISDGEKLFF
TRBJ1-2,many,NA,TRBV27,TGTGCCAGCAGTCCGCGGGCCGGGGGCCGTGGCTACACCTTC,CASSPRAGGRGYTF
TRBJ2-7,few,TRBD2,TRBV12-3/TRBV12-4,TGTGCCAGCAGTTTGAAGGGACTAGCGGGTCCCTCCTACGAGCAGTACTTC,CASSLKGLAGPSYEQYF
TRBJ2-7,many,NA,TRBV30,TGTGCCTGGAGTCTATCCAGAGGGGACGAGCAGTACTTC,CAWSLSRGDEQYF
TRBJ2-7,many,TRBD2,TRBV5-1,TGCGCCAGCAGCCAAGGGACTAGCGGGGGAAGGGCCGAGCAGTACTTC,CASSQGTSGGRAEQYF
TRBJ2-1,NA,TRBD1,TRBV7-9,TGTGCCAGCAGCTTCCCTCGGGACAGAGGGAATGAGCAGTTCTTC,CASSFPRDRGNEQFF
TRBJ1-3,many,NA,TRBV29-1,TGCAGCGTTTCAGCGGACTCCTCTGGAAACACCATATATTTT,CSVSADSSGNTIYF
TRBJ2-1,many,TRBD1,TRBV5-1,TGCGCCAGCAGCTTGGGTGGGACAGGATACAATGAGCAGTTCTTC,CASSLGGTGYNEQFF
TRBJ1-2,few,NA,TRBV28,TGTGCCAGCAGTTCCCACAGGGAGGACACCTTC,CASSSHREDTF
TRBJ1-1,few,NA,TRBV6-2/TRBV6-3,TGTGCCAGCAGCCACAGGAAGGGTGAAGCTTTCTTT,CASSHRKGEAFF
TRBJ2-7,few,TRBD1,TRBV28,TGTGCCAGCAGTGCACCGGGACAGGGAACCTACGAGCAGTACTTC,CASSAPGQGTYEQYF
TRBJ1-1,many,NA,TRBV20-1,TGCAGTGCTACCCCCTTAGATCGTCCGACCGGAGCTTTCTTT,CSATPLDRPTGAFF
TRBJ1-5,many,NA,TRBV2,TGTGCCAGCAGTGGAGGGGGGGCTGGCAATCAGCCCCAGCATTTT,CASSGGGAGNQPQHF
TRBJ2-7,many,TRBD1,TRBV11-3,TGTGCCAGCAGCCCCTGGGACAGGGGTTACGAGCAGTACTTC,CASSPWDRGYEQYF
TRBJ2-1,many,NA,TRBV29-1,TGCAGCGTTGAAGGGTACAATGAGCAGTTCTTC,CSVEGYNEQFF
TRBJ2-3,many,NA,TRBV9,TGTGCCAGCAGCGTAGCTTTGTACCCAGATACGCAGTATTTT,CASSVALYPDTQYF
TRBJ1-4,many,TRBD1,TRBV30,TGTGCCTGGAGTGGCTGGCAGGGGGGTGAAAAACTGTTTTTT,CAWSGWQGGEKLFF
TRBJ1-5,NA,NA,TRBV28,TGTGCCAGCAGGTACGACGGGAATAGCAATCAGCCCCAGCATTTT,CASRYDGNSNQPQHF
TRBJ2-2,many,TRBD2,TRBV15,TGTGCCACCAGCAGAGAAAGGCCGGGACTAGCGGGCCTCACCGGGGAGCTGTTTTTT,CATSRERPGLAGLTGELFF
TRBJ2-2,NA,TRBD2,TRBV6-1,TGTGCCAGCAGCTTGGGGGCTAGCGGGACCGGGGAGCTGTTTTTT,CASSLGASGTGELFF
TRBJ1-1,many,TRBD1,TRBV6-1,TGTGCCAGCAGTGAATTGACAGGGGGTAACACTGAAGCTTTCTTT,CASSELTGGNTEAFF